This TCR beta chain was obtained from a study of spatial heterogeneity in lung cancer. This clonotype has a count of ten or more. The target antigen is unknown. Time point given: sample taken at primary tumor resection. A total of fewer than 80 untreated early-stage non-small cell lung cancer patients served as donors. Findings of the study overall: The study found that expanded intratumoral alpha and beta TCR counts tracked tumor mutation counts.

Germline CDR1 and CDR2: SNHLY and FYNNEI. Between the trimmed V and J ends, which lost 3 bases and 9 bases, there was a span of 10 bases. The CDR3 is 12 amino acids. One entry per CDR3 protein, called by TCRdb with MiXCR from the 5' RACE reads. The sample holds several thousand distinct CDR3 sequences, 12% seen once. The clonotype comes from a male donor with early-stage non-small cell lung cancer. This chain joins TRBV2 and TRBJ2-3; D remains ambiguous. The starting material was lung tumor tissue, obtained at surgery. For the CDR3, the DNA is TGTGCCAGCAGTGAGGCCCAGGACACGCAGTATTTT. As protein: CASSEAQDTQYF.